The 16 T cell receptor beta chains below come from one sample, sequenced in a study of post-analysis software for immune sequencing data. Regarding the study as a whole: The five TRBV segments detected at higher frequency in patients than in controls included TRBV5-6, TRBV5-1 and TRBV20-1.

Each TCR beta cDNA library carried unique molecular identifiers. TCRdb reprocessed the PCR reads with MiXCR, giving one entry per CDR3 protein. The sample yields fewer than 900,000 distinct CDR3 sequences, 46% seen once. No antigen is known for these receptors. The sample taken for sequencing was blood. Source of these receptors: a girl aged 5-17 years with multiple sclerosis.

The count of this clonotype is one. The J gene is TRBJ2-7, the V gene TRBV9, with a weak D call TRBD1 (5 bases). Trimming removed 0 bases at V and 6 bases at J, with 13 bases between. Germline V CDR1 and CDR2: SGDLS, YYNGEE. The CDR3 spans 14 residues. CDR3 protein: CASSVEQDPREQYF. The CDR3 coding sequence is TGTGCCAGCAGCGTAGAACAGGACCCTCGCGAGCAGTACTTC.

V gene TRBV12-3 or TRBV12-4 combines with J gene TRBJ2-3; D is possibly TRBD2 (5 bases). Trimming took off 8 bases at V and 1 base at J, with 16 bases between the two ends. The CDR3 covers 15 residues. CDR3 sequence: CASVPNARGTDTQYF. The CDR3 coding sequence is TGTGCCAGCGTCCCTAACGCGCGGGGCACAGATACGCAGTATTTT.

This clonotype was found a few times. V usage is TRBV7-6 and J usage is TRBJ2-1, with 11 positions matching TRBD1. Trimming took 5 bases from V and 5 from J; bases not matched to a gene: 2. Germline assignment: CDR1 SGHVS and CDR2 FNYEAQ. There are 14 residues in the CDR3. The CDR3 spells CASSAGQGDNEQFF. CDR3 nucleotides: TGTGCCAGCAGCGCGGGACAGGGGGACAATGAGCAGTTCTTC.

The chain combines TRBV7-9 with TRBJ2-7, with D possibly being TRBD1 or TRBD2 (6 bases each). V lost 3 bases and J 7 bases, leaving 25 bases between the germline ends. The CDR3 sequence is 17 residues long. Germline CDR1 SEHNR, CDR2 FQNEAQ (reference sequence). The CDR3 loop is CASSFGGAEQGNKEQYF. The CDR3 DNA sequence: TGTGCCAGCAGCTTCGGAGGGGCAGAACAGGGTAATAAAGAGCAGTACTTC.

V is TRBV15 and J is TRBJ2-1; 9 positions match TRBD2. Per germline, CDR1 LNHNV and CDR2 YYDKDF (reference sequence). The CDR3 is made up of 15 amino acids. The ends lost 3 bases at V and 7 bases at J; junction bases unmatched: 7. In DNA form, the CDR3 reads TGTGCCACCAGCAGTGGGATTAGCGGGAGTAATGAGCAGTTCTTC. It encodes CATSSGISGSNEQFF.

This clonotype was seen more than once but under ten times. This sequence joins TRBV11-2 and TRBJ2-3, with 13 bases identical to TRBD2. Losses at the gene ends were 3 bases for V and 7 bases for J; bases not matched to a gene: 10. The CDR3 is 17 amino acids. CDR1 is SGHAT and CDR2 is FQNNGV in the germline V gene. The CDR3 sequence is CASSFPRTSGRENTQYF. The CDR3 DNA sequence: TGTGCCAGCAGCTTCCCCAGGACTAGCGGGAGAGAAAATACGCAGTATTTT.

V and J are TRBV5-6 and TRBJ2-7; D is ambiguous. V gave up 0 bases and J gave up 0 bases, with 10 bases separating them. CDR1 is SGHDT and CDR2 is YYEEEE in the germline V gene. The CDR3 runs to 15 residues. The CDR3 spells CASSLDRVISYEQYF. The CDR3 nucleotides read TGTGCCAGCAGCTTGGACCGGGTCATCTCCTACGAGCAGTACTTC. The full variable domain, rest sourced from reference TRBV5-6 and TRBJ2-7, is DAGVTQSPTHLIKTRGQQVTLRCSPKSGHDTVSWYQQALGQGPQFIFQYYEEEERQRGNFPDRFSGHQFPNYSSELNVNALLLGDSALYLCASSLDRVISYEQYFGPGTRLTVT.

CDR3 amino acids: CSPRTLGSDTQYF. CDR3 DNA: TGCAGCCCCCGAACATTAGGGTCAGATACGCAGTATTTT. This chain joins TRBV29-1 and TRBJ2-3; D remains unclear. Per germline, CDR1 SQVTM and CDR2 ANQGSEA. The CDR3 has 13 amino acids. V dropped 8 bases and J dropped 4 bases, with 16 bases sitting between them.

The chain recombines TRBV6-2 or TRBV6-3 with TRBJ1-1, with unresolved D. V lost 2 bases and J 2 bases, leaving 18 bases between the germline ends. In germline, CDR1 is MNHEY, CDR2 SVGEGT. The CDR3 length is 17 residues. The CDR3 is CASSYLILGGINTEAFF. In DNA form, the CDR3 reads TGTGCCAGCAGTTACCTGATTCTGGGAGGTATCAACACTGAAGCTTTCTTT.

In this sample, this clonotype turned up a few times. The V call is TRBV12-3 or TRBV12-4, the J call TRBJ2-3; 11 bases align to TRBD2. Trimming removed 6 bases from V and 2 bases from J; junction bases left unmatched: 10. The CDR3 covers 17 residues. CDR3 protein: CASSLMMTSGNTDTQYF. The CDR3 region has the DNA TGTGCCAGCAGCTTGATGATGACTAGCGGGAACACAGATACGCAGTATTTT.

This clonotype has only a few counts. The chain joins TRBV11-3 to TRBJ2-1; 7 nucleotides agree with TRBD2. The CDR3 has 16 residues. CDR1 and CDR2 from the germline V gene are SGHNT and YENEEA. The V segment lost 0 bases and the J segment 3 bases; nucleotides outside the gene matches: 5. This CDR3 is CASSLDTGGVYNEQFF. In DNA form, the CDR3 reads TGTGCCAGCAGCTTAGATACGGGGGGAGTCTACAATGAGCAGTTCTTC.

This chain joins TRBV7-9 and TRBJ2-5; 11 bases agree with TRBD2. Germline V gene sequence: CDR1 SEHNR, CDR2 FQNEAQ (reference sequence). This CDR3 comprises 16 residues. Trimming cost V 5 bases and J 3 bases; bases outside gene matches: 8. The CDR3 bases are TGTGCCAGCAGCCCTACTAGCGGGAGTCTTAAAGAGACCCAGTACTTC. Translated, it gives CASSPTSGSLKETQYF.

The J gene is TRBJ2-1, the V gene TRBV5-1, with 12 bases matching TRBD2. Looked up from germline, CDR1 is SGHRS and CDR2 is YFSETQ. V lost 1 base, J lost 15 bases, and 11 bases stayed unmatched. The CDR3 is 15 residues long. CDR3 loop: CASSLLAGGQVSRFF. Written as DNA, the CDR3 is TGCGCCAGCAGCTTGCTAGCGGGAGGGCAAGTATCTCGGTTCTTC.

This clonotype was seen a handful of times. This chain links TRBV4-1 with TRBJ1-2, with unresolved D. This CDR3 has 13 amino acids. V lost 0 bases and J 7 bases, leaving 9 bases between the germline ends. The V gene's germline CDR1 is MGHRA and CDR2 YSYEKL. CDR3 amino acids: CASSQEGILGYTF. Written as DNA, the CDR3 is TGCGCCAGCAGCCAAGAGGGTATACTTGGCTACACCTTC.

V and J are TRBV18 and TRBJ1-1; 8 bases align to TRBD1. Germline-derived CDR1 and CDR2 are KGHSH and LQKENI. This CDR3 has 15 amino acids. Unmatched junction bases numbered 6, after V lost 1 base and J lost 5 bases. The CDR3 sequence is CASSPLTGTGTEAFF. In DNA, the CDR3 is TGTGCCAGCTCACCACTCACCGGGACAGGAACTGAAGCTTTCTTT.

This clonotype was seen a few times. DNA for the CDR3: TGTGCCAGCAGCTTTGGAGCGGCAAGCTCCTACAATGAGCAGTTCTTC. Amino acids: CASSFGAASSYNEQFF. The chain recombines TRBV5-6 with TRBJ2-1; D possibly corresponds to TRBD2 (5 bases). The CDR3 loop spans 16 amino acids. Trimming took off 2 bases at V and 0 bases at J, with 12 bases between the two ends. The germline V gene encodes CDR1 SGHDT and CDR2 YYEEEE.